The 30 T cell receptor beta chains reported below all come from one sample, sequenced in a study of cytomegalovirus exposure and HLA in healthy donors. The PCR was carried out with 60 Vbeta primers and 13 Jbeta primers. Profiling relied on immunoSEQ multiplex PCR, and the TCRdb table lists in-frame clones only, not all of them. This sample has 150,000 to 170,000 clones; approximately 80% occur once, and the top ten carry over 10%. The sequenced sample was PBMCs. The receptors come from a young man in good health and CMV-seropositive.

This clone was detected a few times. V gene TRBV30 combines with J gene TRBJ1-1; D perhaps matches TRBD1 (5 bases). V lost 8 bases and J 1 base, leaving 8 bases between the germline ends. The CDR3 loop spans 11 amino acids. From germline, CDR1 is GTSNPN and CDR2 SVGIG (reference sequence). For the CDR3, the DNA is TGTGCCGGGGGGGAGAACACTGAAGCTTTCTTT. Its protein is CAGGENTEAFF.

The J gene is TRBJ2-5, the V gene TRBV21-1; the DNA was not used to check the table's D call, TRBD2. TRBV21-1 is given as a pseudogene. The CDR3 has 14 residues. The CDR3 nucleotides read TGTGCCAGCAGCAAGAGCCCCGCGAGGGAGACCCAGTACTTC. Residues: CASSKSPARETQYF.

The chain's CDR3 is CASSEGLAVATGELFF. CDR3 nucleotides: TGTGCCAGCAGTGAGGGACTAGCGGTTGCTACCGGGGAGCTGTTTTTT. The rearrangement links TRBV2 to TRBJ2-2, with 11 bases that match TRBD2. Germline CDR1 and CDR2: SNHLY and FYNNEI. This CDR3 contains 16 residues. Trimming cost V 3 bases and J 5 bases; bases outside gene matches: 5.

The chain employs TRBV13 and TRBJ2-7, with TRBD1 matching 9 bases. After removal of 0 bases from V and 3 bases from J, the junction contained 3 bases not matched to a gene. The CDR3 spans 15 residues. Germline values: CDR1 PRHDT, CDR2 FYEKMQ (reference sequence). CDR3 in DNA: TGTGCCAGCAGCTTAGGGGGGACAGGGAACTACGAGCAGTACTTC. It specifies CASSLGGTGNYEQYF.

Only a few counts were recorded for this clone. V gene TRBV6-6 combines with J gene TRBJ1-2; 7 bases fit TRBD1. The V gene end was trimmed by 6 bases and the J gene end by 4 bases; junction bases not matched to a gene: 8. CDR1 and CDR2 from the germline V gene are MNHNY and SVGAGI (reference sequence). The CDR3 contains 14 residues. DNA of the CDR3: TGTGCCAGCAGAGCACAGGGGCGCATCTATGGCTACACCTTC. This sequence encodes CASRAQGRIYGYTF.

The J gene is TRBJ1-3, the V gene TRBV28; D not certain. Trimming took 6 bases from V and 0 from J, leaving 12 bases between them. Looked up from germline, CDR1 is MDHEN and CDR2 is SYDVKM. CDR3 size: 15 residues. CDR3 nucleotides: TGTGCCAGCAGGTTTGACACCCGCTCTGGAAACACCATATATTTT. Translated: CASRFDTRSGNTIYF. The complete variable domain, with remaining parts taken from reference TRBV28 and TRBJ1-3, reads DVKVTQSSRYLVKRTGEKVFLECVQDMDHENMFWYRQDPGLGLRLIYFSYDVKMKEKGDIPEGYSVSREKKERFSLILESASTNQTSMYLCASRFDTRSGNTIYFGEGSWLTVV.

This clone was seen a single time. The chain recombines TRBV5-8 with TRBJ1-5; a weak D match, TRBD1 (6 bases). Germline lookup yields CDR1 SGHTS and CDR2 YDEGEE. Trimming took off 4 bases at V and 0 bases at J, with 11 bases between the two ends. The CDR3 is 15 residues long. The CDR3 region is CASSPGQISNQPQHF. CDR3 nucleotide sequence: TGTGCCAGCAGCCCCGGACAGATTAGCAATCAGCCCCAGCATTTT.

The rearrangement uses TRBV5-6 and TRBJ1-3; tentative D call: TRBD1 (5 bases). The length of the CDR3 is 16 residues. CDR1 is SGHDT and CDR2 is YYEEEE in the germline V gene. V lost 5 bases, J lost 0 bases, and 15 bases lay in between. CDR3 nucleotide sequence: TGTGCCAGCAGAATAGGTGGGGCCGGCTCTGGAAACACCATATATTTT. Residues: CASRIGGAGSGNTIYF.

V usage is TRBV20-1 and J usage is TRBJ2-1; weak D call: TRBD1 (6 bases). The V end lost 6 bases, the J end lost 15 bases, and 18 bases lay between the germline ends. Germline V gene lookup returns CDR1 DFQATT and CDR2 SNEGSKA (reference sequence). CDR3 size: 11 residues. The DNA for the CDR3 is TGCAGTGCCCTAAGGGGGAGAGGCCGGTTCTTC. Translation gives CSALRGRGRFF.

This rearrangement joins TRBV9 to TRBJ2-1, with 14 bases that match TRBD2. The CDR3 runs to 16 residues. V was clipped by 1 base and J by 10 bases; unmatched bases: 7. Germline V gives CDR1 SGDLS, CDR2 YYNGEE. The CDR3, as DNA: TGTGCCAGCAGCGTACCCGGGACTAGCGGGAGCGGGGAGCAGTTCTTC. Translating it yields CASSVPGTSGSGEQFF.

The chain carries TRBV6-5 and TRBJ1-1; 7 bases align to TRBD1. The CDR3 loop spans 15 amino acids. The V segment lost 4 bases and the J segment 1 base; nucleotides outside the gene matches: 6. Germline V gives CDR1 MNHEY, CDR2 SVGAGI. DNA of the CDR3: TGTGCCAGCAGTTCCCTGGGGACAGAGAACACTGAAGCTTTCTTT. Translated: CASSSLGTENTEAFF.

The CDR3 loop reads CASSRGDDNEQFF. The DNA of the CDR3 is TGCGCCAGCAGCCGCGGGGACGACAATGAGCAGTTCTTC. The chain recombines TRBV10-1 with TRBJ2-1; D may be TRBD2 (6 bases). The CDR3 totals 13 residues. Germline V gives CDR1 WNHNN, CDR2 SYGVQD (reference sequence). Between the trimmed V and J ends, which lost 6 bases and 5 bases, there was a span of 11 bases.

J is TRBJ2-7 and V is TRBV9; D possibly corresponds to TRBD1 (5 bases). Germline V gene lookup returns CDR1 SGDLS and CDR2 YYNGEE. The CDR3 is 14 amino acids. With 4 bases removed from V and 1 base from J, the gap between germline ends came to 12 bases. The CDR3 loop reads CASSPWGRSYEQYF. CDR3 nucleotide sequence: TGTGCCAGCAGCCCCTGGGGCAGATCCTACGAGCAGTACTTC.

The V call is TRBV5-1, the J call TRBJ1-1; D is possibly TRBD1 (5 bases). This CDR3 has 15 residues. V was pared by 4 bases and J by 5 bases, with 18 bases between. Germline CDR1 and CDR2: SGHRS and YFSETQ. The chain's CDR3 is CASSGEEGIGTEAFF. CDR3 sequence (DNA): TGCGCCAGCAGCGGGGAGGAGGGGATTGGGACTGAAGCTTTCTTT.

The chain is built from TRBV11-2 and TRBJ2-5, with TRBD1 as a possible D gene (6 bases). Germline V CDR1 and CDR2: SGHAT, FQNNGV. Trimming shortened V by 6 bases and J by 1 base, and 9 bases separated the two germline ends. The CDR3 is 13 residues long. This CDR3 is CASSRDIQETQYF. CDR3 DNA sequence: TGTGCCAGCAGTCGGGACATCCAAGAGACCCAGTACTTC.

This clone appeared a few times. The rearrangement uses TRBV5-8 and TRBJ2-1; D is possibly TRBD1 (6 bases). V gave up 3 bases and J gave up 5 bases, with 12 bases separating them. CDR3 length equals 14 residues. Germline loops: CDR1 SGHTS, CDR2 YDEGEE. CDR3 nucleotides: TGTGCCAGCAGCTCCTCACAGGGTGACAATGAGCAGTTCTTC. As protein: CASSSSQGDNEQFF.

The table lists this clone with a few counts. The chain employs TRBV5-1 and TRBJ1-4, with 8 bases aligning to TRBD1. This CDR3 comprises 14 residues. J lost 8 bases, V lost 0 bases, and 3 bases had no gene match. The V gene's germline CDR1 is SGHRS and CDR2 YFSETQ. CDR3 bases: TGCGCCAGCAGCTTGGGGACAGGGTCGGAAAAACTGTTTTTT. Translating it yields CASSLGTGSEKLFF.

The rearrangement links TRBV28 to TRBJ1-1, with 9 bases fitting TRBD1. With V trimmed by 5 bases and J by 2 bases, 12 bases remained unmatched. Germline V gives CDR1 MDHEN, CDR2 SYDVKM. CDR3 length equals 17 residues. The CDR3 nucleotides read TGTGCCAGCAGTGCAGAACAGGGGGCAGTGGGAAACACTGAAGCTTTCTTT. Protein sequence: CASSAEQGAVGNTEAFF.

This chain uses TRBV28 with TRBJ2-2; D remains unclear. Trimming took 7 bases from V and 1 from J, leaving 16 bases between them. The CDR3 has 16 residues. Germline V gene sequence: CDR1 MDHEN, CDR2 SYDVKM. As DNA, the CDR3 is TGTGCCAGCATTCAAAGGAGTCGGCTGAACACCGGGGAGCTGTTTTTT. Protein product: CASIQRSRLNTGELFF.

The gene calls are TRBV5-4 and TRBJ2-7; D gene ambiguous. The germline V gene has CDR1 SGHNT and CDR2 YYREEE (reference sequence). V was shortened by 4 bases and J by 2 bases, with 10 bases between the two germline ends. The CDR3 length is 13 residues. The CDR3 DNA is TGTGCCAGCAGCCCCCCTGGCACCTACGAGCAGTACTTC. Protein sequence: CASSPPGTYEQYF.

The J gene is TRBJ2-2, the V gene TRBV9; TRBD2 matches at 7 bases. The V segment lost 0 bases and the J segment 4 bases; nucleotides outside the gene matches: 0. There are 14 residues in the CDR3. The germline V gene encodes CDR1 SGDLS and CDR2 YYNGEE. In DNA, the CDR3 is TGTGCCAGCAGCGTAGGACTAGCCACCGGGGAGCTGTTTTTT. Translated: CASSVGLATGELFF.

A remark on this clone: This specimen includes other DNA sequences encoding the same CDR3. The rearrangement uses TRBV5-1 and TRBJ2-7; TRBD2 matches at 8 bases. CDR3 length equals 15 residues. J was trimmed by 1 base and V by 7 bases; bases with no gene match: 10. Germline loops: CDR1 SGHRS, CDR2 YFSETQ. The CDR3 reads CASSPAGGASYEQYF. CDR3 nucleotide sequence: TGCGCCAGCTCCCCGGCCGGGGGGGCGTCCTACGAGCAGTACTTC.

This chain links TRBV5-4 with TRBJ1-4; 9 bases line up with TRBD1. Per the germline V gene, CDR1 is SGHNT and CDR2 is YYREEE (reference sequence). The V segment lost 4 bases and the J segment 8 bases; nucleotides outside the gene matches: 6. The CDR3 has 14 amino acids. The CDR3 region is CASSVGTGIEKLFF. In DNA, the CDR3 is TGTGCCAGCAGCGTCGGGACAGGGATCGAAAAACTGTTTTTT. The entire variable domain, with the rest obtained from reference TRBV5-4 and TRBJ1-4, is as follows: ETGVTQSPTHLIKTRGQQVTLRCSSQSGHNTVSWYQQALGQGPQFIFQYYREEENGRGNFPPRFSGLQFPNYSSELNVNALELDDSALYLCASSVGTGIEKLFFGSGTQLSVL.

This clone occurred a few times. The rearrangement joins TRBV4-1 to TRBJ2-1; D is ambiguous. The germline gives CDR1 MGHRA, CDR2 YSYEKL. This CDR3 comprises 15 residues. Between the trimmed V and J ends, which lost 1 base and 3 bases, there was a span of 10 bases. CDR3 in amino acids: CASSQVMRNYNEQFF. Written as DNA, the CDR3 is TGCGCCAGCAGCCAAGTGATGAGGAACTACAATGAGCAGTTCTTC.

The CDR3 nucleotides are TGTGCCAGCAGTGGGGGAGGCAGGAAGCCTACCTACGAGCAGTACTTC. Translating it yields CASSGGGRKPTYEQYF. V and J are TRBV2 and TRBJ2-5; D may be TRBD2 (6 bases). The J call may be wrong; the DNA end is better matched by TRBJ2-7. Per the germline V gene, CDR1 is SNHLY and CDR2 is FYNNEI. The CDR3 extends over 16 amino acids.

The J gene is TRBJ2-7, the V gene TRBV25-1; 8 nucleotides agree with TRBD1. V trimming: 6 bases; J trimming: 6 bases; junction bases outside the gene matches: 7. The CDR3 has 13 residues. CDR1 and CDR2 from the germline V gene are MGHDK and SYGVNS. The CDR3 bases are TGTGCCAGCAGATCCGGACAGGGCCGCGAGCAGTACTTC. It encodes CASRSGQGREQYF.

V usage is TRBV4-2 and J usage is TRBJ1-5, with 7 bases aligning to TRBD1. V gave up 4 bases and J gave up 3 bases; unmatched junction bases: 3. Germline V gives CDR1 LGHNA, CDR2 YNFKEQ. The CDR3 is made up of 14 amino acids. For the CDR3, the DNA is TGTGCCAGCAGCCTACAGGGGAACAATCAGCCCCAGCATTTT. This encodes CASSLQGNNQPQHF.

V usage is TRBV5-1 and J usage is TRBJ2-1; D gene uncertain. V was trimmed by 1 base and J by 2 bases, leaving 7 bases between them. CDR3 size: 14 residues. The germline CDR1 and CDR2 sequences are SGHRS and YFSETQ. CDR3 nucleotides: TGCGCCAGCAGCTTGTCGACTGCCTACAATGAGCAGTTCTTC. This gives the protein CASSLSTAYNEQFF. The whole variable domain, filled in from reference TRBV5-1 and TRBJ2-1, reads KAGVTQTPRYLIKTRGQQVTLSCSPISGHRSVSWYQQTPGQGLQFLFEYFSETQRNKGNFPGRFSGRQFSNSRSEMNVSTLELGDSALYLCASSLSTAYNEQFFGPGTRLTVL.

V gene TRBV10-3 combines with J gene TRBJ2-1, with 11 bases that match TRBD2. The V and J ends lost 4 bases and 5 bases, in that order; junction bases with no gene match: 4. CDR1 ENHRY and CDR2 SYGVKD come from the germline V gene. CDR3 length: 15 residues. The CDR3 spells CAISVETSGNNEQFF. Written as DNA, the CDR3 is TGTGCCATCAGTGTTGAGACTAGCGGGAACAATGAGCAGTTCTTC.

This chain joins TRBV7-2 and TRBJ2-3; no clear D. Trimming shortened V by 2 bases and J by 3 bases, and 12 bases separated the two germline ends. This CDR3 comprises 15 residues. Germline assignment: CDR1 SGHTA and CDR2 FQGNSA. As DNA, the CDR3 is TGTGCCAGCAGCTTAACGGGTATCGTAACAGATACGCAGTATTTT. Translation: CASSLTGIVTDTQYF.